This is a list of T cell receptor beta chains from one sample in a study of T cell repertoires in aging, cancer and after chemotherapy. Using its own MiXCR run on the multiplex PCR reads, TCRdb lists one record per CDR3 protein. Of thousands of distinct CDR3 sequences detected, approximately 31% appear once; the ten largest clones hold approximately 8%. What was sequenced was blood. The receptors were gathered from a human donor with a blood cancer. Both conserved end residues are part of each CDR3. Fields, in order: J gene, D gene, clone size, V gene, CDR3 protein, CDR3 DNA. D genes are given only for firm matches. Rows give clone size only sometimes, using once, few, many, or a class for an expanded clone.

>TRBJ2-5|TRBD2|NA|TRBV5-4
CASSLFGGVLPTQYF
TGTGCCAGCAGCTTGTTCGGGGGGGTGCTCCCGACCCAGTACTTC
>TRBJ2-1|TRBD2|NA|TRBV4-2
CASSQNHRASGRYNEQFF
TGTGCCAGCAGCCAAAACCACCGGGCTAGCGGGAGATACAATGAGCAGTTCTTC
>TRBJ2-2|NA|medium-sized|TRBV6-5
CASSRWRNTGELFF
TGTGCCAGCAGTCGTTGGCGAAACACCGGGGAGCTGTTTTTT
>TRBJ2-3|TRBD2|NA|TRBV6-1
CASSEASGGSTDTQYF
TGTGCCAGCAGTGAAGCTAGCGGGGGGTCCACAGATACGCAGTATTTT
>TRBJ2-7|TRBD1|few|TRBV13
CASSENRGAREQYF
TGTGCCAGCAGCGAGAACAGGGGTGCGCGGGAGCAGTACTTC
>TRBJ2-5|NA|NA|TRBV6-6
CASSQHSLGETQYF
TGTGCCAGCAGCCAACATAGCTTAGGGGAGACCCAGTACTTC
>TRBJ1-5|NA|few|TRBV12-3/TRBV12-4
CASSTQGNQPQHF
TGTGCCAGCAGTACCCAGGGGAATCAGCCCCAGCATTTT
>TRBJ2-4|NA|few|TRBV13
CATEESLGRGFQNIQYF
TGTGCCACCGAAGAATCCCTGGGGCGGGGATTCCAAAACATTCAGTACTTC
>TRBJ2-3|TRBD1|medium-sized|TRBV11-3
CASTPRGSSSTDTQYF
TGTGCCAGCACCCCCAGGGGGTCTTCGAGCACAGATACGCAGTATTTT
>TRBJ2-3|TRBD1|medium-sized|TRBV11-3
CASRQGLSTDTQYF
TGTGCCAGCAGACAGGGGCTCTCCACAGATACGCAGTATTTT
>TRBJ1-1|TRBD1|medium-sized|TRBV19
CASSMARDRLGSPGTEAFF
TGTGCCAGTAGTATGGCACGGGACAGGCTCGGCAGCCCGGGCACTGAAGCTTTCTTT
>TRBJ1-6|TRBD1|few|TRBV6-2/TRBV6-3
CASRLPTGTYNSPLHF
TGTGCCAGCCGACTACCGACAGGGACCTATAATTCACCCCTCCACTTT
>TRBJ1-6|NA|few|TRBV12-3/TRBV12-4
CASSMSSYNSPLHF
TGTGCCAGTTCGATGAGCTCCTATAATTCACCCCTCCACTTT
>TRBJ2-1|NA|medium-sized|TRBV10-3
CASEAAGGNEQFF
TGTGCCTCCGAAGCTGCAGGGGGGAATGAGCAGTTCTTC
>TRBJ2-4|NA|NA|TRBV7-4
CASSTVGGVIQYF
TGTGCCAGCAGCACTGTAGGTGGCGTCATTCAGTACTTC
>TRBJ2-7|NA|NA|TRBV19
CASSFQLGGSYEQYF
TGTGCCAGTAGTTTCCAATTGGGGGGATCTTACGAGCAGTACTTC
>TRBJ1-4|NA|medium-sized|TRBV18
CASSVGATNEKLFF
TGTGCCAGCTCAGTCGGCGCAACTAATGAAAAACTGTTTTTT
>TRBJ2-4|NA|few|TRBV5-1
CASSLLPGTVKNIQYF
TGCGCCAGCAGCCTACTTCCCGGGACGGTTAAAAACATTCAGTACTTC
>TRBJ2-2|NA|NA|TRBV5-1
CASSLASPPGELFF
TGCGCCAGCAGCTTGGCCAGCCCTCCCGGGGAGCTGTTTTTT
>TRBJ2-3|NA|NA|TRBV5-1
CASSGGGGATDTQYF
TGCGCCAGCAGCGGTGGTGGGGGGGCTACAGATACGCAGTATTTT
>TRBJ1-1|TRBD1|medium-sized|TRBV19
CASRQWDSMNTEAFF
TGTGCCAGTAGGCAATGGGACAGCATGAACACTGAAGCTTTCTTT
>TRBJ1-2|TRBD1|few|TRBV15
CATSKGASVDYGYTF
TGTGCCACCAGCAAGGGGGCCTCCGTAGACTATGGCTACACCTTC
>TRBJ1-3|NA|few|TRBV15
CATSRDNRAGNTIYF
TGTGCCACCAGCAGAGATAACAGGGCTGGAAACACCATATATTTT
>TRBJ1-6|TRBD1|NA|TRBV6-1
CASSAGTGGRDSPLHF
TGTGCCAGCAGTGCCGGGACAGGGGGCAGGGATTCACCCCTCCACTTT
>TRBJ2-7|NA|NA|TRBV7-9
CASTPRAGASEQYF
TGTGCCAGCACCCCTCGGGCAGGGGCGAGCGAGCAGTACTTC
>TRBJ2-7|TRBD2|few|TRBV6-1
CASSKSGGAPYDEQYF
TGTGCCAGCAGTAAGAGCGGGGGGGCCCCCTACGACGAGCAGTACTTC
>TRBJ2-3|TRBD1|medium-sized|TRBV19
CASSIVGQGIDTQYF
TGTGCCAGTAGTATAGTGGGACAGGGGATAGATACGCAGTATTTT
>TRBJ2-3|TRBD2|medium-sized|TRBV29-1
CSGYSGGLGQADTQYF
TGCAGCGGGTATAGCGGGGGCCTCGGTCAAGCAGATACGCAGTATTTT
>TRBJ2-2|TRBD1|medium-sized|TRBV5-4
CASSSGQVSNTGELFF
TGTGCCAGCAGTTCCGGACAGGTGTCGAACACCGGGGAGCTGTTTTTT
>TRBJ2-7|NA|medium-sized|TRBV29-1
CSVGGQGSYEQYF
TGCAGCGTCGGTGGCCAGGGCTCCTACGAGCAGTACTTC
>TRBJ2-4|NA|once|TRBV6-4
CASSDSNNPGRLAKNIQYF
TGTGCCAGCAGTGACTCGAATAATCCGGGACGTCTAGCCAAAAACATTCAGTACTTC
>TRBJ2-7|TRBD2|few|TRBV12-3/TRBV12-4
CASSTGLAGGGEQYF
TGTGCCAGCAGTACAGGACTAGCGGGGGGGGGAGAGCAGTACTTC
>TRBJ2-1|NA|medium-sized|TRBV6-2/TRBV6-3
CASSPTENEQFF
TGTGCCAGCAGTCCGACGGAAAATGAGCAGTTCTTC
>TRBJ2-1|NA|medium-sized|TRBV29-1
CSVEWISFDNEQFF
TGCAGCGTTGAATGGATTAGTTTTGACAATGAGCAGTTCTTC
>TRBJ2-7|NA|medium-sized|TRBV29-1
CSVDPGRGDEQYF
TGCAGCGTTGACCCGGGTAGGGGAGACGAGCAGTACTTC
>TRBJ1-1|NA|few|TRBV5-4
CASSLNRENTEAFF
TGTGCCAGCAGCTTGAACAGGGAAAACACTGAAGCTTTCTTT
>TRBJ1-4|NA|few|TRBV7-2
CASSPGEVEKLFF
TGTGCCAGCAGCCCCGGAGAGGTAGAGAAACTGTTTTTT
>TRBJ1-2|TRBD1|few|TRBV12-3/TRBV12-4
CASSSTGDYGYTF
TGTGCCAGCAGTTCAACAGGGGACTATGGCTACACCTTC
>TRBJ2-3|TRBD2|NA|TRBV6-5
CASSPSGGPDTQYF
TGTGCCAGCAGTCCTAGCGGGGGGCCAGATACGCAGTATTTT
>TRBJ1-1|TRBD1|few|TRBV18
CASSPRQGAGEAFF
TGTGCCAGCTCACCACGCCAGGGGGCAGGGGAAGCTTTCTTT
>TRBJ2-1|TRBD2|NA|TRBV12-3/TRBV12-4
CASSLAPKRRTSGYNEQFF
TGTGCCAGCAGTTTAGCCCCCAAAAGGAGGACTAGCGGCTACAATGAGCAGTTCTTC
>TRBJ2-3|NA|NA|TRBV30
CAWEGWVSTDTQYF
TGTGCCTGGGAGGGGTGGGTCAGCACAGATACGCAGTATTTT
>TRBJ2-7|NA|few|TRBV15
CATSRGDYEQYF
TGTGCCACCAGCAGAGGGGATTACGAGCAGTACTTC
>TRBJ2-5|NA|NA|TRBV7-2
CASSLDWHQETQYF
TGTGCCAGCAGCTTAGACTGGCACCAAGAGACCCAGTACTTC
>TRBJ2-2|TRBD2|NA|TRBV7-2
CASSLSGANTGELFF
TGTGCCAGCAGCCTTAGCGGGGCTAACACCGGGGAGCTGTTTTTT
>TRBJ1-1|NA|NA|TRBV11-3
CASSLLTEAFF
TGTGCCAGCAGCTTGTTGACTGAAGCTTTCTTT
>TRBJ2-3|NA|medium-sized|TRBV5-5
CASSESAGDTQYF
TGTGCCAGCAGCGAAAGCGCGGGAGATACGCAGTATTTT
>TRBJ1-6|TRBD1|medium-sized|TRBV6-2/TRBV6-3
CASSYGTGGDSPLHF
TGTGCCAGCAGTTACGGGACAGGGGGCGATTCACCCCTCCACTTT
>TRBJ1-1|NA|NA|TRBV11-3
CASRRGENTEAFF
TGTGCCAGCAGGCGGGGAGAGAACACTGAAGCTTTCTTT
>TRBJ1-2|NA|few|TRBV19
CASSTGGAAPYGYTF
TGTGCCAGTAGTACCGGGGGGGCCGCCCCCTATGGCTACACCTTC
>TRBJ2-1|TRBD2|medium-sized|TRBV19
CASRRGLAGASSYNEQFF
TGTGCCAGTAGGAGAGGGCTAGCGGGTGCTTCCTCCTACAATGAGCAGTTCTTC
>TRBJ1-2|NA|NA|TRBV4-3
CASSHITPGHKAWNYGYTF
TGCGCCAGCAGCCATATAACTCCGGGCCACAAAGCTTGGAACTATGGCTACACCTTC
>TRBJ1-1|NA|NA|TRBV6-2/TRBV6-3
CASSSRAYVNTEAFF
TGTGCCAGCAGTTCCCGGGCATATGTGAACACTGAAGCTTTCTTT